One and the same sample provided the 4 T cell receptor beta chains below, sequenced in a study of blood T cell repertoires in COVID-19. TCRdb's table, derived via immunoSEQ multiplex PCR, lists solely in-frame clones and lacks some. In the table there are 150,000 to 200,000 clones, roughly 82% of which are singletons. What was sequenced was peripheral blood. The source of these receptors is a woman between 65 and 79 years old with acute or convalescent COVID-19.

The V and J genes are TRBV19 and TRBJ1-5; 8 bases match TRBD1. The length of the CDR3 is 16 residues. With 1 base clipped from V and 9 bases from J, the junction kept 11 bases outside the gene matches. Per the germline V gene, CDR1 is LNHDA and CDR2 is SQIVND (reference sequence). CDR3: CASSIGAPRQGRPQHF. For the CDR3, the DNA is TGTGCCAGTAGTATAGGAGCCCCTCGACAGGGGAGGCCCCAGCATTTT. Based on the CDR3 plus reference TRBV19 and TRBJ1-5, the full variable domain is DGGITQSPKYLFRKEGQNVTLSCEQNLNHDAMYWYRQDPGQGLRLIYYSQIVNDFQKGDIAEGYSVSREKKESFPLTVTSAQKNPTAFYLCASSIGAPRQGRPQHFGDGTRLSIL.

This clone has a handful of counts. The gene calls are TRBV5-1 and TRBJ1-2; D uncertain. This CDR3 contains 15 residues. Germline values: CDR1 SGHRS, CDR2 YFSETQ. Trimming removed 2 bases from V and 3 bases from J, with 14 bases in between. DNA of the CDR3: TGCGCCAGCAGCTTACTTTCGGGGAACGACTATGGCTACACCTTC. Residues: CASSLLSGNDYGYTF.

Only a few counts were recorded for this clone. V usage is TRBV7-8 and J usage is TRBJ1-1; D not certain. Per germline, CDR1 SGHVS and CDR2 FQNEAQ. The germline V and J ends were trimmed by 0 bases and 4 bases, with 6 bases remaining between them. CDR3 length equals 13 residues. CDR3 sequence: CASSLALLTEAFF. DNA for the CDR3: TGTGCCAGCAGCTTAGCGTTACTCACTGAAGCTTTCTTT.

The CDR3 nucleotides read TGTGCCAGCAGTCCCGGGACAGGGCGTCAAGATACGCAGTATTTT. Its translation is CASSPGTGRQDTQYF. The chain uses TRBV27 and TRBJ2-3; 9 nucleotides align to TRBD1. Germline V CDR1 and CDR2: MNHEY, SMNVEV (reference sequence). This CDR3 contains 15 residues. Trimming took 5 bases from V and 5 from J; bases not matched to a gene: 8.